This entry features one T cell receptor beta chain sequence. The antigen remains unidentified. Generated by immunoSEQ multiplex PCR, the TCRdb table keeps only in-frame clones and is missing some. Among under 65,000 clones listed, 85% were seen once. This entry comes from a study of OX40 agonist ivuxolimab in advanced cancers. Study-level information: Patients received ivuxolimab, an agonistic anti-OX40 (CD134) antibody. Patients with hepatocellular carcinoma, melanoma, renal cell or head and neck cancer made up the dose-escalation patients. A history of anti-PD-1, anti-PD-L1 or anti-CTLA-4 therapy was acceptable, and 40% had some.

Study conclusions and caveats: CD8+ T cells (on average) carried more expanded clones than CD4+ T cells.

The length of the CDR3 is 12 residues. Germline V gene data show CDR1 as SEHNR and CDR2 as FQNEAQ (reference sequence). V dropped 4 bases and J dropped 7 bases, with 9 bases sitting between them. The sequencing here drew on CD4+ or CD8+ T cells sorted from blood, taken in a trial of the OX40 agonist ivuxolimab. This chain uses TRBV7-9 with TRBJ2-3, with D hard to call. The receptor comes from an adult with an advanced solid tumor such as melanoma, head and neck, liver or kidney cancer. Here the CDR3 DNA reads TGTGCCAGCAGCTCCTCGAGTTATACGCAGTATTTT. Protein product: CASSSSSYTQYF.